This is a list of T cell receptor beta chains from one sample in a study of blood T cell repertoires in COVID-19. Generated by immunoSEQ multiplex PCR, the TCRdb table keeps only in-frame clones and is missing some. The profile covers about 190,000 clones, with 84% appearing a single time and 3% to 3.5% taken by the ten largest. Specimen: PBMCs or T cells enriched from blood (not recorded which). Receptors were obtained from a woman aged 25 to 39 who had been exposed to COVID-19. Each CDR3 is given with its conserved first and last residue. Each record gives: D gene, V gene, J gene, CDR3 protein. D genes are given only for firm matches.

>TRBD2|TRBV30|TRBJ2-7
CAWTRGLPSDEQYF
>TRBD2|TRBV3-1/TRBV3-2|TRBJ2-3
CASSRVAERGITDTQYF
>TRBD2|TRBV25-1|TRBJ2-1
CASSGRGLQIYNEQFF
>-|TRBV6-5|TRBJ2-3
CASSYRFRTKGDTQYF
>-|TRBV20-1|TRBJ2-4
CSAGENIQYF
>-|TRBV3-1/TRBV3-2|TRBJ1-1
CASSQLDRELWAFF
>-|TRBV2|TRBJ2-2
CASSVVGGTGELFF
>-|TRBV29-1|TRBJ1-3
CSVGGRGGPGNTIYF
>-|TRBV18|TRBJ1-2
CASSPGGINYGYTF
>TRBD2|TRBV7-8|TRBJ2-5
CASIEGRAKQETQYF
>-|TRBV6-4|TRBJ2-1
CASSDSGGEDEQFF
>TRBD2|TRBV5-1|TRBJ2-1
CASSLGLAGGSEQFF
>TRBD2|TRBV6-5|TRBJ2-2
CASSIAGKNTGELFF
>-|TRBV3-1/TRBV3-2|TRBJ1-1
CASSAGQARAEAFF
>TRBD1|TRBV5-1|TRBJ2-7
CASSLVMDRVGEQYF
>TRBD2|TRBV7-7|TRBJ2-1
CASSLEAGGHNEQFF
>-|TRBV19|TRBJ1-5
CASTGFWDQPQHF
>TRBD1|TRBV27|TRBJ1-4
CASSWNRGGNEKLFF
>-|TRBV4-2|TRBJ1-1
CASSQDWRQRNTEAFF
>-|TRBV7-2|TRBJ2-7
CASSLNGAYEQYF
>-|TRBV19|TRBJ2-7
CASRPGSLSYEQYF
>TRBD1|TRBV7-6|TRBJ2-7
CASSLVSPGQGGYEQYF
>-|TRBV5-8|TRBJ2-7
CASSFEVF
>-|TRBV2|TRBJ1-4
CASGSGANEKLFF
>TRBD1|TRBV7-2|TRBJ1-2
CASSFATQGSYTF
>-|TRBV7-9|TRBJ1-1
CASSLGPRGGNTEAFF